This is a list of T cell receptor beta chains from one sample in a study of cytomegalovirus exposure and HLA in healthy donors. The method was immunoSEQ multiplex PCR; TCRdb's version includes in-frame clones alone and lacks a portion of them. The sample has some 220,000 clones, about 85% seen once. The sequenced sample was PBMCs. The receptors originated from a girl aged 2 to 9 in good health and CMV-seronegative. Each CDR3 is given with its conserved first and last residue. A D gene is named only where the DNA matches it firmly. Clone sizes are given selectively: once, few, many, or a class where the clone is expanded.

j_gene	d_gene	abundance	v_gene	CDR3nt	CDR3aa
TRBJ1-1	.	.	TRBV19	TGTGCCAGTATTCGTGACAGATTGAACACTGAAGCTTTCTTT	CASIRDRLNTEAFF
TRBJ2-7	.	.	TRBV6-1	TGTGCCAGCAGGTTAGCGGAAGGGTACGAGCAGTACTTC	CASRLAEGYEQYF
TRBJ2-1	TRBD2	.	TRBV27	TGTGCCAGCAGTCCGATAGCGGGAGGGCCGCATGAGCAGTTCTTC	CASSPIAGGPHEQFF
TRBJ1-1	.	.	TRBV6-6	TGTGCCAGCACCCTCCGGGGGTTTGAGGGTGAAGCTTTCTTT	CASTLRGFEGEAFF
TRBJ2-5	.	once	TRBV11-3	TGTGCCAGCAGCTTAGGACTAGAAGAGACCCAGTACTTC	CASSLGLEETQYF
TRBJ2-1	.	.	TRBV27	TGTGCCAGCAGTTACAGTCGCTTGTACAATGAGCAGTTCTTC	CASSYSRLYNEQFF
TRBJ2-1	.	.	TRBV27	TGTGCCACGACTTGGGGGCTCAATGAGCAGTTCTTC	CATTWGLNEQFF
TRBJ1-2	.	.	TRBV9	TGTGCCAGCAGCGTAGTAGATAACTATGGCTACACCTTC	CASSVVDNYGYTF
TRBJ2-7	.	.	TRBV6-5	TGTGCCAGCAGTTCCTCCTCTTTCTACGAGCAGTACTTC	CASSSSSFYEQYF
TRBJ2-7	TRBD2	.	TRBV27	TGTGCCAGCAGTTTTGGAGGACTAGCGGGAAGCGAGCAGTACTTC	CASSFGGLAGSEQYF
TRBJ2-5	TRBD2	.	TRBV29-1	TGCAGCGCGGGCGGGGGAGGGGAGACCCAGTACTTC	CSAGGGGETQYF
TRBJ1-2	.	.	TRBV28	TGTGCCAGCAGTTCAACTAACTATGGCTACACCTTC	CASSSTNYGYTF
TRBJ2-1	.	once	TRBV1	TGCACCAGCAGCCAAGGAGGGCGTTGGGGACTAGCGGGAGTTTTCCACTACAATGAGCAGTTCTTC	CTSSQGGRWGLAGVFHYNEQFF
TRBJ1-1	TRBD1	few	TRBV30	TGTGCCTGTGGGACAGGGGGCACTGAAGCTTTCTTT	CACGTGGTEAFF
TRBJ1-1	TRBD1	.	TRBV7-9	TGTGCCAGTGGACAGGGGAACACTGAAGCTTTCTTT	CASGQGNTEAFF
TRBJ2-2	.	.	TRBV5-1	TGCGCCAGCAGCCGTTCAGGGGACACCGGGGAGCTGTTTTTT	CASSRSGDTGELFF
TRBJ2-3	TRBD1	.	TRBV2	TGTGCCAGCAGGTCAATCCGGGACAGGGGGGGGACAGATACGCAGTATTTT	CASRSIRDRGGTDTQYF
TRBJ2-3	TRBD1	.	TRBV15	TGTGCCACCAGCAGATCCGGGACAGGGTCGAGAACAGATACGCAGTATTTT	CATSRSGTGSRTDTQYF
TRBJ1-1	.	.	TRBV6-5	TGTGCCAGCAGTAGGGGAGGGACCTTGACTGAAGCTTTCTTT	CASSRGGTLTEAFF
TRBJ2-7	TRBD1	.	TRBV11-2	TGTGCCAGCAGCCTATGGGACAGCTACGAGCAGTACTTC	CASSLWDSYEQYF
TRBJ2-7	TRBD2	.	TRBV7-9	TGTGCCAGCAGCCCTCCGACTAGCAACTACGAGCAGTACTTC	CASSPPTSNYEQYF
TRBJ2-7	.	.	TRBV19	TGTGCCAGTAGTACCTCGCGGGGCAGCTCCTACGAGCAGTACTTC	CASSTSRGSSYEQYF
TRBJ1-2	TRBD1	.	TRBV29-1	TGCAGCGTTGCCGGGACAGCCTCTAACTATGGCTACACCTTC	CSVAGTASNYGYTF
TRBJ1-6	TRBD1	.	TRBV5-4	TGTGCCAGCAGCTTGAGGGGACAGCTTAATTCACCCCTCCACTTT	CASSLRGQLNSPLHF
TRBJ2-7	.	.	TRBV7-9	TGTGCCAGCAGCTCCACTGCCGAGCAGTACTTC	CASSSTAEQYF
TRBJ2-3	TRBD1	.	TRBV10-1	TGCGCCAGCAGCGACGGACAGGGAGATACGCAGTATTTT	CASSDGQGDTQYF
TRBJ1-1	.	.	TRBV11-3	TGTGCCAGCAGCCCCTCACGGGGGGCTAACACTGAAGCTTTCTTT	CASSPSRGANTEAFF
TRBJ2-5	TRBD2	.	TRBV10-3	TGTGCCATCAGTGAGTCGAAGTGGGCTAGCGGGGGGCAAGAGACCCAGTACTTC	CAISESKWASGGQETQYF
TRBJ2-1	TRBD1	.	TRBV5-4	TGTGCCAGCAGCCCCCTTGGGACAGGGGGATTCAATGAGCAGTTCTTC	CASSPLGTGGFNEQFF